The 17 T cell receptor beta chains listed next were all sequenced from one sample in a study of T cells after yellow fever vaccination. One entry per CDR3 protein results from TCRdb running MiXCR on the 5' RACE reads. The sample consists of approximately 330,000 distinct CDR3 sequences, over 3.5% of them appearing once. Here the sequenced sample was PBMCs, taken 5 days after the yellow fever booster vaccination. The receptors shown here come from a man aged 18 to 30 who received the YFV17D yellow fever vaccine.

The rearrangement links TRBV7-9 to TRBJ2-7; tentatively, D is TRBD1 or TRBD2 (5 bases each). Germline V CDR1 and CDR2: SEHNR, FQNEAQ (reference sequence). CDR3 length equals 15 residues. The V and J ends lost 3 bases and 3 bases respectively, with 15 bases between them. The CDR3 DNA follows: TGTGCCAGCAGCTTGCCAGGGAGACTTAGCTACGAGCAGTACTTC. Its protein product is CASSLPGRLSYEQYF.

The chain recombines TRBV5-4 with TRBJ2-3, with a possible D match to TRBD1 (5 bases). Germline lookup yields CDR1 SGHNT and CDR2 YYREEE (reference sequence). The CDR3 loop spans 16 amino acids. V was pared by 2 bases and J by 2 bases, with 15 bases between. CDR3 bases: TGTGCCAGCAGCTTTGGGGCACAGCGCCTCACAGATACGCAGTATTTT. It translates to CASSFGAQRLTDTQYF.

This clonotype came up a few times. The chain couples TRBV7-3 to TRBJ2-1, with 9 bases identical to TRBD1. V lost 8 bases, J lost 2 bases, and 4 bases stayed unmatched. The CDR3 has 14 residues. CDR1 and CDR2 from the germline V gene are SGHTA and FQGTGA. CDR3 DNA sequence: TGTGCCAGCGCCCGGGACAGGGCCTACAATGAGCAGTTCTTC. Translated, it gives CASARDRAYNEQFF.

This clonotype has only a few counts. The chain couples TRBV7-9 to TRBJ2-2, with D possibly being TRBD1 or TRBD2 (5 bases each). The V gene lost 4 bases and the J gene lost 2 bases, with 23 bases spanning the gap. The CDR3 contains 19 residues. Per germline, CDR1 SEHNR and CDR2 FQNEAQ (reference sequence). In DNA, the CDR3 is TGTGCCAGCAGCTCGGGGCCCGTTGGTAGGCCCACTAACACCGGGGAGCTGTTTTTT. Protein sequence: CASSSGPVGRPTNTGELFF.

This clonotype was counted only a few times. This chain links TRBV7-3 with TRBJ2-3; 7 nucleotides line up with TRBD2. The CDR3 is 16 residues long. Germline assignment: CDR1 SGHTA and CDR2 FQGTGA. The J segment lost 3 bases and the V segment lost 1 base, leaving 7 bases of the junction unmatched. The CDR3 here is CASSLMPSGFTDTQYF. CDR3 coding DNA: TGTGCCAGCAGCTTAATGCCTAGCGGTTTTACAGATACGCAGTATTTT.

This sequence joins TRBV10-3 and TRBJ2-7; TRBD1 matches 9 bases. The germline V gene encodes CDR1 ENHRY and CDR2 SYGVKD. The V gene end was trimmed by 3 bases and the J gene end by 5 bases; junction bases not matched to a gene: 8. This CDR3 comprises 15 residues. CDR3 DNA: TGTGCCATCAGTGATTTGGACAGGGGTGCCCACGAGCAGTACTTC. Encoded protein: CAISDLDRGAHEQYF.

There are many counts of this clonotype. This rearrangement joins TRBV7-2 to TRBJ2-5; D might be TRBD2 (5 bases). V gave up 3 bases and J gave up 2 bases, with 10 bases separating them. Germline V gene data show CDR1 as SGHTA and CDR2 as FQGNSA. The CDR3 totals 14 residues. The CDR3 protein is CASSLWRVQETQYF. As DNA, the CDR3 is TGTGCCAGCAGCTTGTGGCGGGTACAAGAGACCCAGTACTTC.

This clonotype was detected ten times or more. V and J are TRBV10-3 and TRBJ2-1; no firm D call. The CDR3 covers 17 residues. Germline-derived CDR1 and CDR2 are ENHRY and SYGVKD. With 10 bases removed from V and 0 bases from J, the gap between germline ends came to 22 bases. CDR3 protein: CATAVVWLSSSYNEQFF. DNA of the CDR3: TGTGCCACCGCGGTGGTTTGGTTGTCTAGCTCCTACAATGAGCAGTTCTTC.

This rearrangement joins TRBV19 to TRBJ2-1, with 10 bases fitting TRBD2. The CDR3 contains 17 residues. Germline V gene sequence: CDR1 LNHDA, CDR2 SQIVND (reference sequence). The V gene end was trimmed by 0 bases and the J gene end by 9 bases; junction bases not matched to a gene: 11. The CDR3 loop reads CASSIEASGGPVGEQFF. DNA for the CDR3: TGTGCCAGTAGTATAGAGGCTAGCGGGGGCCCGGTGGGTGAGCAGTTCTTC.

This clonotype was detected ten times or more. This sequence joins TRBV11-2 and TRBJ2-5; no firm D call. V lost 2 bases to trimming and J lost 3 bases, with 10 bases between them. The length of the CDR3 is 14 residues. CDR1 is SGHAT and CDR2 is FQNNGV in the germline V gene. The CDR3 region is CASSLMMAEETQYF. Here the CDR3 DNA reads TGTGCCAGCAGCTTAATGATGGCGGAAGAGACCCAGTACTTC.

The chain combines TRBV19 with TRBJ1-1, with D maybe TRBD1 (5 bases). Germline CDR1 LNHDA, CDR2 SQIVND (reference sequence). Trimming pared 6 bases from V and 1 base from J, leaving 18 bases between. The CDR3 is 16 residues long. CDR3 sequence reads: CASRRVSAGPNTEAFF. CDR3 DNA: TGTGCCAGTAGACGAGTTTCGGCGGGACCGAACACTGAAGCTTTCTTT.

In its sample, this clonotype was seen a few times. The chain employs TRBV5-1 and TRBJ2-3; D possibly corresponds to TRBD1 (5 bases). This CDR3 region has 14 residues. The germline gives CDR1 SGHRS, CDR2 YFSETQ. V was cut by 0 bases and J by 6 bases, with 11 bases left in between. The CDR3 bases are TGCGCCAGCAGCTTGGAACCCAAGGGGGATACGCAGTATTTT. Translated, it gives CASSLEPKGDTQYF.

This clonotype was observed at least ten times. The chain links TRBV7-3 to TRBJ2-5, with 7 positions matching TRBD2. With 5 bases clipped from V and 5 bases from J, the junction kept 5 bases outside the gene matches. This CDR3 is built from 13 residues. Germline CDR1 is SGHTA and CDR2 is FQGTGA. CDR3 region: CASSRLARETQYF. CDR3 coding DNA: TGTGCCAGCAGCCGACTAGCACGGGAGACCCAGTACTTC.

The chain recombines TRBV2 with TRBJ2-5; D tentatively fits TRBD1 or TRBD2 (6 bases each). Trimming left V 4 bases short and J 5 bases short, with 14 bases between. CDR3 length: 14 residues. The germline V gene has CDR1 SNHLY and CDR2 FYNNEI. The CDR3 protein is CASSGGAFWETQYF. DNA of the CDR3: TGTGCCAGCAGTGGGGGGGCCTTCTGGGAGACCCAGTACTTC.

CDR3 amino acids: CSAKSGANVLTF. The CDR3 nucleotides read TGCAGTGCCAAGTCTGGGGCCAACGTCCTGACTTTC. The chain is built from TRBV20-1 and TRBJ2-6; D not certain. CDR1 is DFQATT and CDR2 is SNEGSKA in the germline V gene (reference sequence). The CDR3 has 12 amino acids. Trimming took off 6 bases at V and 1 base at J, with 4 bases between the two ends.

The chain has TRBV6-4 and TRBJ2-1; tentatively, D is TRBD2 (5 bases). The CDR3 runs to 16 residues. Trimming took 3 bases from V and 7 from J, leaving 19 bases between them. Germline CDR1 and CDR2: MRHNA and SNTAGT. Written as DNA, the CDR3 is TGTGCCAGCAGTGATCGGCTAGCCCGAGGAATAAATGAGCAGTTCTTC. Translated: CASSDRLARGINEQFF.

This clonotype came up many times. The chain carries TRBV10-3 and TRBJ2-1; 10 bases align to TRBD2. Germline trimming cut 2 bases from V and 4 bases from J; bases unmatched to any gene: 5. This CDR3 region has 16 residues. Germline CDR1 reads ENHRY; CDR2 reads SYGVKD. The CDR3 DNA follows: TGTGCCATCAGTGAGCCCGAGCGGGGGGGGTACAATGAGCAGTTCTTC. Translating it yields CAISEPERGGYNEQFF.